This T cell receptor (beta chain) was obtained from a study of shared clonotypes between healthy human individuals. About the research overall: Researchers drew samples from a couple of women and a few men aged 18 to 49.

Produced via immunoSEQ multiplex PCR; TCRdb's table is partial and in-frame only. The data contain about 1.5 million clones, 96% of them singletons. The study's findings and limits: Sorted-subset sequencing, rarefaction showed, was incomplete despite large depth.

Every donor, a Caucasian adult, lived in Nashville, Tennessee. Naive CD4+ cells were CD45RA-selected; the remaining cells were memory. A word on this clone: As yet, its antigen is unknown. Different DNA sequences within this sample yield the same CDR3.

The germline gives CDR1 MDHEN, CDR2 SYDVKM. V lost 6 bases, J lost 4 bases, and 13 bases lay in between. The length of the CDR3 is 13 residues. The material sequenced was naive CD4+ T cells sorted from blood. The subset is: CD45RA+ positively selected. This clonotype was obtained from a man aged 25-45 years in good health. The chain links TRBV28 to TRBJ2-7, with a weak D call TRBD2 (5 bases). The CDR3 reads CASSLPPGYEQYF. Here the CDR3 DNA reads TGTGCCAGCAGCCTTCCTCCGGGATACGAGCAGTACTTC.